This T cell receptor (beta chain) was captured in a study of T cell repertoires in cytomegalovirus infection. Background on the study: The study used recently identified HLA-C-restricted and well-studied HLA-B-restricted CMV epitopes. Public TCR beta signatures provided an indication of both CMV infection and a matching HLA type.

In TCRdb, the reads were re-called with MiXCR into one record per CDR3 protein. The sample holds about 310,000 distinct CDR3 sequences; roughly 25% are singletons and the top ten take roughly 13%. Concerning this clonotype: Antigen unknown.

Whole-study results and caveats: The study identified carriers of CMV plus the relevant HLA from cumulative public TCR beta family frequency. In two of eight donors, the top clonotype was HLA-C-restricted CMV-specific.

Germline CDR1 and CDR2: SGDLS and YYNGEE. Trimming shortened V by 3 bases and J by 5 bases, and 14 bases separated the two germline ends. CDR3 length: 14 residues. The V call is TRBV9, the J call TRBJ2-5; D call uncertain. The sequence was obtained from a human donor in good health (CMV status not recorded). Some clones in this sample may be carry-over from other donors' samples. Sequenced material: cultured PBMCs, taken from culture after CMV antigen stimulation. The CDR3 DNA follows: TGTGCCAGCAGCGAAGGACCCTGGTTGGAGACCCAGTACTTC. Protein: CASSEGPWLETQYF. The full variable domain, completed using reference TRBV9 and TRBJ2-5, is DSGVTQTPKHLITATGQRVTLRCSPRSGDLSVYWYQQSLDQGLQFLIQYYNGEERAKGNILERFSAQQFPDLHSELNLSSLELGDSALYFCASSEGPWLETQYFGPGTRLLVL.